These 27 T cell receptor beta chains were sequenced from one sample in a study of T-cell reconstitution after alpha-beta-depleted transplantation in children. Preparing the TCRbeta library involved the use of unique molecular identifiers. One entry per CDR3 protein results from TCRdb running MiXCR on the PCR reads. Of about 610,000 distinct CDR3 sequences in the sample, more than 9% were seen once. This specimen consisted of PBMCs from the stem cell graft donor, obtained from the stem cell graft. These receptors originate from a human donor who donated a stem cell graft to a child with acute myeloid leukemia.

This clonotype was recorded at least ten times. The chain carries TRBV27 and TRBJ2-1; possibly TRBD1 for D (6 bases). Germline lookup yields CDR1 MNHEY and CDR2 SMNVEV (reference sequence). The CDR3 loop spans 14 amino acids. V was pared by 10 bases and J by 7 bases, with 20 bases between. CDR3 DNA: TGTGCCACCATGAACGGGTGGGGGCGGAATGAGCAGTTCTTC. Translating it yields CATMNGWGRNEQFF.

The chain carries TRBV29-1 and TRBJ1-2; 10 bases agree with TRBD1. The germline CDR1 and CDR2 sequences are SQVTM and ANQGSEA. CDR3 length: 12 amino acids. The V segment lost 7 bases and the J segment 5 bases; nucleotides outside the gene matches: 4. The CDR3 nucleotides are TGCAGCGGGGGACAGGGGTATTATGGCTACACCTTC. It specifies CSGGQGYYGYTF.

There are many counts of this clonotype. V is TRBV5-1 and J is TRBJ1-1; D might be TRBD1 (5 bases). CDR3 length equals 14 residues. V was cut by 2 bases and J by 8 bases, with 16 bases left in between. Germline-derived CDR1 and CDR2 are SGHRS and YFSETQ. CDR3 protein: CASSLGTSSGEAFF. In DNA form, the CDR3 reads TGCGCCAGCAGCTTAGGGACGTCTTCGGGCGAAGCTTTCTTT.

J is TRBJ2-7 and V is TRBV29-1; tentatively, D is TRBD1 (6 bases). V was cut by 0 bases and J by 0 bases, with 12 bases left in between. Germline-derived CDR1 and CDR2 are SQVTM and ANQGSEA. This CDR3 comprises 15 residues. The CDR3 coding sequence is TGCAGCGTTGAAGAGGGATCGGACAGCTCCTACGAGCAGTACTTC. As protein: CSVEEGSDSSYEQYF.

V gene TRBV12-3 or TRBV12-4 combines with J gene TRBJ2-7; the D gene could be TRBD1 or TRBD2 (5 bases each). The V gene lost 6 bases and the J gene lost 2 bases, with 14 bases spanning the gap. The CDR3 is 14 amino acids. The chain's CDR3 is CASSPSGRTYEQYF. CDR3 nucleotide sequence: TGTGCCAGCAGCCCGTCGGGACGGACCTACGAGCAGTACTTC.

The table lists this clonotype with a few counts. This chain uses TRBV7-2 with TRBJ2-3, with 7 bases matching TRBD2. CDR1 and CDR2 from the germline V gene are SGHTA and FQGNSA. V lost 1 base and J lost 1; bases outside the gene matches: 5. The CDR3 is 16 residues long. Here the CDR3 reads CASSLVGAGRTDTQYF. For the CDR3, the DNA is TGTGCCAGCAGCTTAGTCGGAGCGGGGCGCACAGATACGCAGTATTTT.

This clonotype was recorded a few times. The J gene is TRBJ2-1, the V gene TRBV7-9; TRBD2 matches at 7 bases. CDR3 length: 15 amino acids. In germline, CDR1 is SEHNR, CDR2 FQNEAQ (reference sequence). J gave up 7 bases and V 5 bases, and 11 bases lay outside the gene matches. The DNA for the CDR3 is TGTGCCAGCAGCCGGGGGGACGCGGCAGCGAATGAGCAGTTCTTC. It codes for CASSRGDAAANEQFF.

This clonotype has a count of ten or more. The chain employs TRBV15 and TRBJ2-7, with 8 bases lining up with TRBD1. The length of the CDR3 is 17 residues. Germline assignment: CDR1 LNHNV and CDR2 YYDKDF (reference sequence). V trimming: 0 bases; J trimming: 0 bases; junction bases outside the gene matches: 7. The CDR3: CATSRDTDRAISYEQYF. CDR3 sequence (DNA): TGTGCCACCAGCAGAGATACGGACAGGGCCATCTCCTACGAGCAGTACTTC. The whole variable domain, remainder taken from reference TRBV15 and TRBJ2-7, is DAMVIQNPRYQVTQFGKPVTLSCSQTLNHNVMYWYQQKSSQAPKLLFHYYDKDFNNEADTPDNFQSRRPNTSFCFLDIRSPGLGDTAMYLCATSRDTDRAISYEQYFGPGTRLTVT.

This clonotype has ten or more counts. The CDR3 nucleotides read TGCGCCAGCAGTGAGGGGACCAATCAGCCCCAGCATTTT. This sequence encodes CASSEGTNQPQHF. The gene calls are TRBV10-2 and TRBJ1-5; D is perhaps TRBD1 (5 bases). There are 13 residues in the CDR3. V was trimmed by 2 bases and J by 3 bases, leaving 5 bases between them. Germline V CDR1 and CDR2: WSHSY, SAAADI.

V gene TRBV20-1 combines with J gene TRBJ2-1; 9 positions match TRBD2. Germline CDR1 and CDR2: DFQATT and SNEGSKA (reference sequence). The CDR3 length is 14 residues. With 1 base clipped from V and 10 bases from J, the junction kept 8 bases outside the gene matches. CDR3 residues: CSARAGTSFSEQFF. The CDR3 DNA follows: TGCAGTGCTAGAGCGGGGACTAGCTTCAGCGAGCAGTTCTTC.

This clonotype was counted only a few times. The rearrangement links TRBV5-6 to TRBJ1-3; possibly TRBD1 for D (5 bases). CDR3 length: 15 residues. Trimming took off 4 bases at V and 0 bases at J, with 11 bases between the two ends. Germline V lookup: CDR1 SGHDT, CDR2 YYEEEE. The CDR3 DNA reads as TGTGCCAGCAGCAACGACAGAAGCTCTGGAAACACCATATATTTT. It translates to CASSNDRSSGNTIYF. Based on the CDR3 plus reference TRBV5-6 and TRBJ1-3, the full variable domain is DAGVTQSPTHLIKTRGQQVTLRCSPKSGHDTVSWYQQALGQGPQFIFQYYEEEERQRGNFPDRFSGHQFPNYSSELNVNALLLGDSALYLCASSNDRSSGNTIYFGEGSWLTVV.

The rearrangement links TRBV30 to TRBJ2-1; the match to TRBD1 covers 8 bases. CDR1 is GTSNPN, CDR2 SVGIG, per germline (reference sequence). The CDR3 consists of 13 residues. Trimming removed 0 bases from V and 6 bases from J; junction bases left unmatched: 1. CDR3 in amino acids: CAWSVGQANEQFF. CDR3 sequence (DNA): TGTGCCTGGAGTGTGGGACAGGCCAATGAGCAGTTCTTC.

The V and J genes are TRBV27 and TRBJ2-7, with D tentatively TRBD1 (5 bases). CDR3 length: 15 residues. Germline V gives CDR1 MNHEY, CDR2 SMNVEV (reference sequence). V lost 0 bases to trimming and J lost 5 bases, with 14 bases between them. CDR3 in amino acids: CASSLSDSRAHEQYF. The CDR3 DNA reads as TGTGCCAGCAGTTTATCCGACAGTCGGGCCCACGAGCAGTACTTC.

The chain recombines TRBV4-3 with TRBJ2-1; 7 bases are a match to TRBD1. The germline V gene has CDR1 LGHNA and CDR2 YSLEER. The CDR3 length is 15 residues. V was clipped by 0 bases and J by 3 bases; unmatched bases: 2. In DNA form, the CDR3 reads TGCGCCAGCAGCCAAGATAACAGGGGCTACAATGAGCAGTTCTTC. This encodes CASSQDNRGYNEQFF.

This clonotype was counted only a few times. The rearrangement joins TRBV6-2 or TRBV6-3 to TRBJ1-1; D gene unclear. Between the trimmed V and J ends, which lost 4 bases and 0 bases, there was a span of 12 bases. Germline V gives CDR1 MNHEY, CDR2 SVGEGT. This CDR3 comprises 15 residues. In DNA form, the CDR3 reads TGTGCCAGCAGTTGGGTTCGGATACTGAACACTGAAGCTTTCTTT. Its protein is CASSWVRILNTEAFF.

This sequence joins TRBV5-1 and TRBJ2-2, with TRBD2 identical over 12 bases. The length of the CDR3 is 17 residues. V was pared by 0 bases and J by 8 bases, with 8 bases of the junction left unmatched. Germline CDR1 reads SGHRS; CDR2 reads YFSETQ. CDR3 DNA: TGCGCCAGCAGCTTGGCCCAGACTAGCGGGAGTGGTGGGGAGCTGTTTTTT. It translates to CASSLAQTSGSGGELFF.

This clonotype was detected ten times or more. This chain joins TRBV30 and TRBJ1-2; D possibly corresponds to TRBD1 (6 bases). V was cut by 2 bases and J by 6 bases, with 10 bases left in between. Germline V gene sequence: CDR1 GTSNPN, CDR2 SVGIG (reference sequence). This CDR3 comprises 12 residues. The CDR3 here is CAWSRTADGYTF. Written as DNA, the CDR3 is TGTGCCTGGAGTAGGACAGCCGATGGCTACACCTTC.

The sample holds many counts of this clonotype. The rearrangement links TRBV12-3 or TRBV12-4 to TRBJ2-5; the D is unclear. This CDR3 spans 12 amino acids. V was clipped by 6 bases and J by 4 bases, with 9 bases between them. This CDR3 is CASRQKGETQYF. CDR3 nucleotide sequence: TGTGCCAGCAGGCAGAAGGGAGAGACCCAGTACTTC.

This clonotype was found many times. This chain connects TRBV30 to TRBJ1-5; TRBD1 might be the D (6 bases). V gave up 2 bases and J gave up 3 bases, with 11 bases separating them. Germline CDR1 and CDR2: GTSNPN and SVGIG (reference sequence). This CDR3 comprises 14 residues. CDR3 DNA: TGTGCCTGGAGTCTAGGGGGGGACAATCAGCCCCAGCATTTT. Its protein is CAWSLGGDNQPQHF.

The chain combines TRBV10-3 with TRBJ2-5; D uncertain. The V gene's germline CDR1 is ENHRY and CDR2 SYGVKD. With 4 bases removed from V and 5 bases from J, the gap between germline ends came to 17 bases. The CDR3 totals 15 residues. CDR3 protein: CAISGATSTAETQYF. For the CDR3, the DNA is TGTGCCATCAGTGGGGCCACCTCAACGGCGGAGACCCAGTACTTC.

The chain recombines TRBV3-1 with TRBJ2-7, with D maybe TRBD2 (5 bases). Germline V gene sequence: CDR1 LGHDT, CDR2 YNNKEL (reference sequence). The CDR3 runs to 16 residues. Trimming removed 3 bases at V and 2 bases at J, with 17 bases between. In DNA form, the CDR3 reads TGTGCCAGCAGCCAGACCCCTGGACTGTCCCCCTACGAGCAGTACTTC. The encoded protein is CASSQTPGLSPYEQYF.

This clonotype was detected only a few times. The rearrangement joins TRBV29-1 to TRBJ2-7; 9 nucleotides align to TRBD2. This CDR3 contains 13 residues. Looked up from germline, CDR1 is SQVTM and CDR2 is ANQGSEA. The V segment lost 4 bases and the J segment 2 bases; nucleotides outside the gene matches: 3. In nucleotides, the CDR3 is TGCAGCGTTGCTCAGCGGGGGGCCTACGAGCAGTACTTC. Translating it yields CSVAQRGAYEQYF.

The chain is built from TRBV20-1 and TRBJ2-3; 8 positions match TRBD1. Germline V gene sequence: CDR1 DFQATT, CDR2 SNEGSKA (reference sequence). Losses at the gene ends were 7 bases for V and 1 base for J; bases not matched to a gene: 16. There are 17 residues in the CDR3. CDR3 amino acids: CSVTGGNRGVGTDTQYF. In DNA, the CDR3 is TGCAGTGTGACCGGCGGTAACAGGGGGGTGGGCACAGATACGCAGTATTTT.

This clonotype was seen many times. The gene calls are TRBV5-6 and TRBJ2-1, with D possibly called TRBD1 or TRBD2 (5 bases each). Germline CDR1 is SGHDT and CDR2 is YYEEEE. This CDR3 contains 13 residues. Trimming cost V 6 bases and J 4 bases, with 11 bases left between them. CDR3 protein: CASNLWGYNEQFF. CDR3 in DNA: TGTGCCAGCAACCTTTGGGGGTACAATGAGCAGTTCTTC.

This clonotype was observed a few times. This chain links TRBV6-4 with TRBJ2-1; D is unclear. Per germline, CDR1 MRHNA and CDR2 SNTAGT. V lost 3 bases and J lost 6, with 12 bases in between. This CDR3 is 14 amino acids long. CDR3 sequence (DNA): TGTGCCAGCAGTGAGGAGATAGCTAGCAATGAGCAGTTCTTC. This codes for CASSEEIASNEQFF.

The gene calls are TRBV20-1 and TRBJ2-7; 9 positions match TRBD1. J lost 3 bases, V lost 3 bases, and 6 bases had no gene match. The CDR3 contains 14 residues. Germline V gene sequence: CDR1 DFQATT, CDR2 SNEGSKA (reference sequence). Here the CDR3 reads CSASEQGAGYEQYF. DNA of the CDR3: TGCAGTGCTAGTGAACAGGGGGCCGGCTACGAGCAGTACTTC.

The chain uses TRBV7-9 and TRBJ2-4; no firm D call. V lost 3 bases and J lost 8, with 17 bases in between. The CDR3 has 15 amino acids. CDR1 and CDR2 from the germline V gene are SEHNR and FQNEAQ (reference sequence). The CDR3 spells CASSFFFGRADIQYF. In nucleotides, the CDR3 is TGTGCCAGCAGCTTTTTTTTTGGAAGGGCGGACATTCAGTACTTC.